The entry below gives a single T cell receptor (beta chain) sequence along with its context. Some clones are missing from TCRdb's copy, which holds only in-frame ones; the method was immunoSEQ multiplex PCR. Of more than 550,000 clones in the sample, 70% to 90% were seen once. Trimming removed 1 base at V and 2 bases at J, with 15 bases between. The V gene's germline CDR1 is SGHDN and CDR2 FVKESK. The CDR3 has 16 amino acids. These data originate in a study of shared T cell receptors in the human thymus. The sample also formed part of further work on human thymus T cells. As that study records: Thymic tissue was derived from resections collected during corrective heart surgery. Across thymic and blood repertoires, the usage of V and J genes appeared to be biased. Unrelated individuals reportedly shared highly overlapping thymic TCR repertoires.

The sequencing sample was made of thymocytes. The sequence derives from a girl less than two years old with a congenital heart defect. V is TRBV14 and J is TRBJ2-7; D may be TRBD1 (5 bases). The CDR3 loop is CASSQVSDTRTYEQYF. CDR3 coding DNA: TGTGCCAGCAGCCAAGTGTCGGACACCAGAACCTACGAGCAGTACTTC.